This TCR beta chain was sequenced for a study of T cell responses to AZD1222 COVID-19 vaccine. General study findings and limits: Repertoire samples came only from after the peak T cell response. Two AZD1222 administrations were followed by greater Spike-specific TCR breadth and depth.

This CDR3 spans 12 amino acids. The germline V gene encodes CDR1 KGHDR and CDR2 SFDVKD. The V gene lost 10 bases and the J gene lost 4 bases, with 9 bases spanning the gap. Second doses were pooled across both intervals (about 4 or about 12 weeks). Sequencing used immunoSEQ multiplex PCR; TCRdb keeps in-frame clones, though not all of them. Altogether some 110,000 clones are present, 88% being singletons, with the ten largest covering about 4%. Worth noting for this clone: What it binds is unknown.

The source material was peripheral blood, sampled 28 days after the second AZD1222 dose. This chain connects TRBV24-1 to TRBJ1-4, with D maybe TRBD1 (5 bases). This sequence was found in an adult who received the AZD1222 COVID-19 vaccine. CDR3 amino acids: CATGQINEKLFF. For the CDR3, the DNA is TGTGCCACGGGGCAAATTAATGAAAAACTGTTTTTT.